One TCR beta chain is described in this entry. What it binds is not known. With template switching, a universal primer site was added, and the cDNA carried unique molecular identifiers. TCRdb processed the 5' RACE reads anew with MiXCR; each CDR3 protein has one entry. This sample has 410,000 or so distinct CDR3 sequences; about 18% occur once, and the top ten carry 9% to 15%. This entry belongs to a study of identical twins. The ends were cut back, 0 bases at V and 1 base at J, with 10 bases in the middle. In germline, CDR1 is SGHRS, CDR2 YFSETQ. This CDR3 region has 15 residues. Points from the study as a whole: Invariant populations such as MAIT and iNKT cells could partly muddle zero-insertion analyses.

The receptor was isolated from a man over 45 in good health. The specimen was naive T cells sorted from blood. J is TRBJ2-5 and V is TRBV5-1; D ambiguous. The chain's CDR3 is CASSLGGPAQETQYF. The CDR3, as DNA: TGCGCCAGCAGCTTGGGAGGTCCCGCCCAAGAGACCCAGTACTTC.